These T cell receptor beta chains were read from a single sample in a study of T-cell reconstitution after alpha-beta-depleted transplantation in children. TCRdb passed the PCR reads through MiXCR, listing each CDR3 protein once. The sample has 450,000 to 550,000 distinct CDR3 sequences, about an eighth seen once. The sample consisted of PBMCs, mostly from graft donor cells, taken 180 days after TCRalphabeta/CD19-depleted stem cell transplant. These receptors were taken from a female patient between 2 and 15 years old who had a stem cell transplant for aplastic anemia, so the T cells may come from the graft donor. Both conserved end residues are part of each CDR3. The D gene is left open where the match is weak.

j_call d_call v_call cdr3_aa
TRBJ1-3 TRBD1 TRBV28 CASSSPGQPGNTIYF
TRBJ2-6 . TRBV7-9 CASSEDRYSGANVLTF
TRBJ2-2 . TRBV12-3/TRBV12-4 CASFIGNTGELFF
TRBJ2-2 . TRBV2 CASRRAGTGELFF
TRBJ1-5 TRBD1 TRBV29-1 CSADRGDGGPQHF
TRBJ1-2 TRBD1 TRBV12-3/TRBV12-4 CASSPRGRGYGYTF
TRBJ2-3 TRBD2 TRBV12-3/TRBV12-4 CASSALAGGSHTQYF
TRBJ1-2 . TRBV14 CASSQMWRDGYTF
TRBJ2-1 . TRBV20-1 CSAYSPATYNEQFF
TRBJ1-3 . TRBV25-1 CASSDRGYSGNTIYF